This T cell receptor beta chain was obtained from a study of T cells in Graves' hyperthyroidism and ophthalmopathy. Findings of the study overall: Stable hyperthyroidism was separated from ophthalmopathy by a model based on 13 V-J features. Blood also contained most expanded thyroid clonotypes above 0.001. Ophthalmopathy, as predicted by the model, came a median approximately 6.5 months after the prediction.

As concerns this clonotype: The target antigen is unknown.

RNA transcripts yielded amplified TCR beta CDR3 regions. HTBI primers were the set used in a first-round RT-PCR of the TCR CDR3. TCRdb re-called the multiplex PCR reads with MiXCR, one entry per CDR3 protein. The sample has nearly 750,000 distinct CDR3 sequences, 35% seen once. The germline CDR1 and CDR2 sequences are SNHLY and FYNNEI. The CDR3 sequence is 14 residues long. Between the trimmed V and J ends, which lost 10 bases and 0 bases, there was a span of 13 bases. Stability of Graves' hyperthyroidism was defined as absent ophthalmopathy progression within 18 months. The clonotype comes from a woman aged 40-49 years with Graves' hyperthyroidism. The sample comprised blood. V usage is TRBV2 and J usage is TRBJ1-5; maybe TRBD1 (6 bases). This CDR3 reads CAIRKGGSNQPQHF. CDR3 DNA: TGTGCCATCAGGAAGGGGGGTAGCAATCAGCCCCAGCATTTT.